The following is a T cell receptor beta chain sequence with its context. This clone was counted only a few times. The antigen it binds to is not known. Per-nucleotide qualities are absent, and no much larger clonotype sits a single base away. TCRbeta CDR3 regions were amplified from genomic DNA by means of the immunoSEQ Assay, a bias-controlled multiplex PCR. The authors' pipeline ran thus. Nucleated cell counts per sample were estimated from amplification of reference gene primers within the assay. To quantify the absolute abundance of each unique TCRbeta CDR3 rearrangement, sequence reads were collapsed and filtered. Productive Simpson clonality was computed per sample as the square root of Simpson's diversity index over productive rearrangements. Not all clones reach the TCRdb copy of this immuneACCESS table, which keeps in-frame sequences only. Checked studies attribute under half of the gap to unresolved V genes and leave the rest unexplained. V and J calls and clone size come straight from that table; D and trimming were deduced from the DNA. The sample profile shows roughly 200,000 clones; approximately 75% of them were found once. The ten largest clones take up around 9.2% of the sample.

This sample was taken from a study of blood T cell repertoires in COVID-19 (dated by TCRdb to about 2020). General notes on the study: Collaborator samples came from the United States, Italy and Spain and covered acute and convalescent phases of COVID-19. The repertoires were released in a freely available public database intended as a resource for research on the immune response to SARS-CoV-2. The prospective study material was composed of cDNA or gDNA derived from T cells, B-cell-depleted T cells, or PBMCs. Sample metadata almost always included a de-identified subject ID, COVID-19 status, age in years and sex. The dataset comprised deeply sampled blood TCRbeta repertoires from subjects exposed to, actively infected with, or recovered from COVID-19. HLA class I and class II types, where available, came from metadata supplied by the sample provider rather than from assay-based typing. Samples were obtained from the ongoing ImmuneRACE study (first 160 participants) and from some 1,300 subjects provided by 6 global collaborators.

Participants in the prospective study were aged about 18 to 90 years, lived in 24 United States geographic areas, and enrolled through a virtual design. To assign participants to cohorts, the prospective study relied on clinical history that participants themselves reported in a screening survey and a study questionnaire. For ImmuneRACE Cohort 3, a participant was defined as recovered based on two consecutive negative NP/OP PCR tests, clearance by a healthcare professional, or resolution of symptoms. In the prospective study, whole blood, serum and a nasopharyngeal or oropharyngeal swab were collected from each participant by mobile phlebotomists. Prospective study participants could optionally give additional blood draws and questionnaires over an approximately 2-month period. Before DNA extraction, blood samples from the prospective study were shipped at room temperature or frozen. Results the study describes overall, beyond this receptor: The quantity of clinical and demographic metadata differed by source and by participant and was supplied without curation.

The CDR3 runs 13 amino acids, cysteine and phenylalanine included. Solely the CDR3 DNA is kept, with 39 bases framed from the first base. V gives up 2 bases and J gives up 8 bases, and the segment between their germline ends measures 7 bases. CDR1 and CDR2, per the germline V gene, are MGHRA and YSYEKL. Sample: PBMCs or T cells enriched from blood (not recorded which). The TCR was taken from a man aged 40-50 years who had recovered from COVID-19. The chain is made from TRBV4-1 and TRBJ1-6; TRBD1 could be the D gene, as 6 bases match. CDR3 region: CASSQQGYSPLHF. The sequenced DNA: TGCGCCAGCAGCCAACAGGGGTATTCACCCCTCCACTTT.